Below, 17 T cell receptor beta chains from the same sample are listed, as sequenced in a study of OX40 agonist ivuxolimab in advanced cancers. TCRdb's table, derived via immunoSEQ multiplex PCR, lists solely in-frame clones and lacks some. Here the sample spans roughly 92,000 clones, more than 80% being singletons. The sample here was CD4+ or CD8+ T cells sorted from blood, taken in a trial of the OX40 agonist ivuxolimab. Receptors originate from an adult with an advanced solid tumor such as melanoma, head and neck, liver or kidney cancer.

V gene TRBV11-2 combines with J gene TRBJ2-4; no definite D call. The CDR3 sequence is 13 residues long. Germline V CDR1 and CDR2: SGHAT, FQNNGV. The V end was cut by 1 base, the J end by 5 bases, with 6 bases between. The CDR3 region is CASSLGAENIQYF. For the CDR3, the DNA is TGTGCCAGCAGCTTAGGGGCAGAAAACATTCAGTACTTC.

This clone was counted once. The chain uses TRBV7-2 and TRBJ2-4; TRBD2 agrees at 11 bases. The germline V gene has CDR1 SGHTA and CDR2 FQGNSA. The CDR3 runs 19 residues. The trim removed 4 bases at V and 0 bases at J, leaving 11 bases unmatched. The DNA for the CDR3 is TGTGCCAGCAGCTCCATAGCGGGAGGGCCGGGGATAGCCAAAAACATTCAGTACTTC. Protein sequence: CASSSIAGGPGIAKNIQYF.

The rearrangement links TRBV7-6 to TRBJ2-1, with D possibly called TRBD1 or TRBD2 (6 bases each). Germline V gives CDR1 SGHVS, CDR2 FNYEAQ. This CDR3 contains 14 residues. Trimming cost V 0 bases and J 10 bases, with 13 bases left between them. The CDR3 DNA reads as TGTGCCAGCAGCTTAGCGTTGGGGGCGGGAGAGCAGTTCTTC. Translation gives CASSLALGAGEQFF.

This sequence joins TRBV11-1 and TRBJ2-4, with 7 bases matching TRBD2. The CDR3 runs 17 residues. J lost 2 bases, V lost 5 bases, and 12 bases had no gene match. Germline lookup yields CDR1 SGHAT and CDR2 FQDESV (reference sequence). In DNA form, the CDR3 reads TGTGCCAGCAGCCCACCAACGGGGGGAGAGACCAAAAACATTCAGTACTTC. It yields the protein CASSPPTGGETKNIQYF. Drawing the rest from reference TRBV11-1 and TRBJ2-4, the complete variable domain is EAEVAQSPRYKITEKSQAVAFWCDPISGHATLYWYRQILGQGPELLVQFQDESVVDDSQLPKDRFSAERLKGVDSTLKIQPAELGDSAMYLCASSPPTGGETKNIQYFGAGTRLSVL.

This clone has just a few counts. The chain is built from TRBV5-6 and TRBJ2-2; D is undetermined. CDR3 length: 13 residues. V lost 2 bases to trimming and J lost 7 bases, with 9 bases between them. Germline V CDR1 and CDR2: SGHDT, YYEEEE. As DNA, the CDR3 is TGTGCCAGCAGCTTCACTCTTGACGGGGAGCTGTTTTTT. Amino acid sequence: CASSFTLDGELFF.

Of note for this clone: The DNA is left out, because the CDR3 cannot be placed on it with certainty; the CDR3 is given as TCRdb lists it. V gene TRBV27 combines with J gene TRBJ2-6. The CDR3 is 16 residues long, counting both termini. Germline V gives CDR1 MNHEY, CDR2 SMNVEV (reference sequence). CDR3 sequence: CASSLFFGAGANVLTF.

This clone was counted only a few times. This chain uses TRBV2 with TRBJ1-2; D call uncertain. Germline values: CDR1 SNHLY, CDR2 FYNNEI. CDR3 length equals 14 residues. Trimming took 6 bases from V and 1 from J, leaving 12 bases between them. The CDR3 nucleotides are TGTGCCAGCAGCCTACTTGAGGGTAACTATGGCTACACCTTC. The encoded protein is CASSLLEGNYGYTF. The full variable domain, completed using reference TRBV2 and TRBJ1-2, is EPEVTQTPSHQVTQMGQEVILRCVPISNHLYFYWYRQILGQKVEFLVSFYNNEISEKSEIFDDQFSVERPDGSNFTLKIRSTKLEDSAMYFCASSLLEGNYGYTFGSGTRLTVV.

The chain couples TRBV5-1 to TRBJ2-2, with 9 bases aligning to TRBD2. This CDR3 region has 17 residues. The germline CDR1 and CDR2 sequences are SGHRS and YFSETQ. V shed 5 bases and J 0 bases; nucleotides not matched to a gene: 8. The CDR3 loop reads CASRRTSATTNTGELFF. CDR3 nucleotides: TGCGCCAGCAGGCGGACTAGCGCTACCACGAACACCGGGGAGCTGTTTTTT.

V is TRBV27 and J is TRBJ2-1, with no clear D. Germline CDR1 reads MNHEY; CDR2 reads SMNVEV (reference sequence). V was pared by 2 bases and J by 4 bases, with 6 bases between. The CDR3 length is 13 residues. CDR3 coding DNA: TGTGCCAGCAGTTTAATGGGGTACAATGAGCAGTTCTTC. Translated: CASSLMGYNEQFF.

The chain uses TRBV11-2 and TRBJ2-7; D possibly matches TRBD1 or TRBD2 (5 bases each). The V end lost 5 bases, the J end lost 3 bases, and 17 bases lay between the germline ends. CDR1 is SGHAT, CDR2 FQNNGV, per germline. CDR3 length: 15 residues. In DNA form, the CDR3 reads TGTGCCAGCAGCGTTATGCCCGGGGCAGACTACGAGCAGTACTTC. Translating it yields CASSVMPGADYEQYF. Looking up the rest from reference TRBV11-2 and TRBJ2-7 gives the full variable domain: EAGVAQSPRYKIIEKRQSVAFWCNPISGHATLYWYQQILGQGPKLLIQFQNNGVVDDSQLPKDRFSAERLKGVDSTLKIQPAKLEDSAVYLCASSVMPGADYEQYFGPGTRLTVT.

In its sample, this clone was seen once. The chain employs TRBV30 and TRBJ2-7, with D unresolved. V dropped 0 bases and J dropped 0 bases, with 6 bases sitting between them. CDR3 size: 13 residues. Germline CDR1 and CDR2: GTSNPN and SVGIG (reference sequence). CDR3 residues: CAWSVWGSYEQYF. CDR3 nucleotides: TGTGCCTGGAGTGTATGGGGCTCCTACGAGCAGTACTTC.

This clone was picked up a small number of times. The DNA for the CDR3 is TGTGCCAGCGGCTTTGGGGTTCAGCCCCAGCATTTT. It yields the protein CASGFGVQPQHF. The rearrangement uses TRBV28 and TRBJ1-5; D uncertain. Germline CDR1 and CDR2: MDHEN and SYDVKM. V was shortened by 8 bases and J by 6 bases, with 11 bases between the two germline ends. This CDR3 is 12 amino acids long.

The chain uses TRBV4-1 and TRBJ2-7, with D unresolved. The CDR3 sequence is 15 residues long. Germline V gives CDR1 MGHRA, CDR2 YSYEKL. The V end was cut by 1 base, the J end by 3 bases, with 13 bases between. CDR3 nucleotide sequence: TGCGCCAGCAGCCAAGTCTTAGAATACTACTACGAGCAGTACTTC. It codes for CASSQVLEYYYEQYF.

The chain combines TRBV5-6 with TRBJ2-7; D uncertain. The length of the CDR3 is 12 residues. Trimming took off 0 bases at V and 7 bases at J, with 8 bases between the two ends. Germline V CDR1 and CDR2: SGHDT, YYEEEE. The CDR3: CASSLVGLEQYF. CDR3 in DNA: TGTGCCAGCAGCTTGGTCGGGTTGGAGCAGTACTTC. The full variable domain, its missing parts supplied by reference TRBV5-6 and TRBJ2-7, is DAGVTQSPTHLIKTRGQQVTLRCSPKSGHDTVSWYQQALGQGPQFIFQYYEEEERQRGNFPDRFSGHQFPNYSSELNVNALLLGDSALYLCASSLVGLEQYFGPGTRLTVT.

The chain is built from TRBV27 and TRBJ1-2; D is perhaps TRBD1 (6 bases). The V end was cut by 0 bases, the J end by 8 bases, with 16 bases between. The CDR3 runs to 15 residues. Germline V CDR1 and CDR2: MNHEY, SMNVEV (reference sequence). For the CDR3, the DNA is TGTGCCAGCAGTTTATCCTGGGCAGGGGAAGGCGGCTACACCTTC. Its protein is CASSLSWAGEGGYTF.

The J gene is TRBJ2-7, the V gene TRBV5-6; the D is unclear. This CDR3 has 12 amino acids. CDR1 and CDR2 from the germline V gene are SGHDT and YYEEEE. The V and J ends lost 2 bases and 2 bases respectively, with 5 bases between them. CDR3 coding DNA: TGTGCCAGCAGCTTCCAGGCCTACGAGCAGTACTTC. It is translated as CASSFQAYEQYF.

This chain links TRBV18 with TRBJ1-5; tentative D call: TRBD1 (6 bases). CDR1 and CDR2 from the germline V gene are KGHSH and LQKENI. CDR3 size: 17 residues. V gave up 5 bases and J gave up 1 base, with 18 bases separating them. As DNA, the CDR3 is TGTGCCAGCTCAGATCGTCTGGGACACCTAAGCAATCAGCCCCAGCATTTT. This translates into CASSDRLGHLSNQPQHF. The full variable domain, with the rest looked up from reference TRBV18 and TRBJ1-5, is NAGVMQNPRHLVRRRGQEARLRCSPMKGHSHVYWYRQLPEEGLKFMVYLQKENIIDESGMPKERFSAEFPKEGPSILRIQQVVRGDSAAYFCASSDRLGHLSNQPQHFGDGTRLSIL.